The rows below give T cell receptor beta chains drawn from one sample of a study of regulatory T cells. TCRdb keeps only in-frame clones here, not all; method: immunoSEQ multiplex PCR. Of 25,000 to 35,000 clones in the sample, about 90% were seen once. The sample comprised conventional CD4+ T cells sorted from blood. The receptors derive from a person between 18 and 30 years old with CD3G deficiency. Each CDR3 is given with its conserved first and last residue. D genes are given only for firm matches. Clone size appears in some rows only: once, few, many, or a class for an expanded clone.

CDR3 DNA	CDR3 protein	J gene	clone size	D gene	V gene	CDR3 length
TGTGCCAGCAGTGACCGCCCGGGACAGGGGTTGTACGAGCAGTACTTC	CASSDRPGQGLYEQYF	TRBJ2-7	.	TRBD1	TRBV6-4	16
TGTGCCAGCAGCCTCGTGGGGGGGGCCAAAGAGACCCAGTACTTC	CASSLVGGAKETQYF	TRBJ2-5	once	.	TRBV13	15
TGTGCCAGCAGTTTACAGGGGGCGTACGAGCAGTACTTC	CASSLQGAYEQYF	TRBJ2-7	.	TRBD1	TRBV28	13
TGTGCCAGCAGTATACAGGGGGGAAACATTCAGTACTTC	CASSIQGGNIQYF	TRBJ2-4	.	TRBD1	TRBV28	13
TGTGCCAGTAGTCCGTTTCGAAAGGGCGGGGTCTCCCATGAGCAGTTCTTC	CASSPFRKGGVSHEQFF	TRBJ2-1	.	.	TRBV19	17
TGTGCCAGCAGTGGGACGGTTGCAAATGAAAAACTGTTTTTT	CASSGTVANEKLFF	TRBJ1-4	.	.	TRBV28	14
TGTGCCAGCAGCCGGACTAGCGGGTATAACGGTGAGCAGTTCTTC	CASSRTSGYNGEQFF	TRBJ2-1	.	TRBD2	TRBV11-2	15
TGTGCCAGCAGCTTAACGAGCGCGGGTACGCAGTATTTT	CASSLTSAGTQYF	TRBJ2-3	.	.	TRBV7-3	13
TGTGCCAGCAGCTCCCAACTAGCGGGGCTCGCCTCCTACAATGAGCAGTTCTTC	CASSSQLAGLASYNEQFF	TRBJ2-1	.	TRBD2	TRBV7-2	18
TGCGCCAGCAGCTCCGGGACAACTAATGAAAAACTGTTTTTT	CASSSGTTNEKLFF	TRBJ1-4	.	.	TRBV5-1	14
TGTGCCAACAGTTTATGGGGACAGGGATCGAGCGAGCAGTACTTC	CANSLWGQGSSEQYF	TRBJ2-7	.	TRBD1	TRBV28	15
TGTGCCACCAGCAGAGATCGTGTGGGCTCCCGGGCGTCGCATTTT	CATSRDRVGSRASHF	TRBJ1-5	.	.	TRBV15	15
TGTGCCAGCAGTTACTGGGACTTAAGTGGCTACACCTTC	CASSYWDLSGYTF	TRBJ1-2	.	.	TRBV6-5	13
TGTGCCAGCAGCTTAGGTCGCGGGCCTCAAGAGACCCAGTACTTC	CASSLGRGPQETQYF	TRBJ2-5	.	.	TRBV7-8	15
TGCGCCAGCAGCTTGGGCCAGAACTATGGCTACACCTTC	CASSLGQNYGYTF	TRBJ1-2	.	.	TRBV5-1	13
TGCGCCAGCAGCTTGGTGGGGACTAGCACCGACCCGCAGTACTTC	CASSLVGTSTDPQYF	TRBJ2-7	.	TRBD2	TRBV5-1	15
TGTGCCAGCAGTGGTGAGGGGACGATCTACAATGAGCAGTTCTTC	CASSGEGTIYNEQFF	TRBJ2-1	.	.	TRBV2	15
TGTGCCAGCAGCCGACATTCAGGGTCGAGCTCCTATAATTCACCCCTCCACTTT	CASSRHSGSSSYNSPLHF	TRBJ1-6	.	.	TRBV2	18
TGTGCCAGCAGCCCTATGGGAGGGTTTACTTCAGGGGCCAACGTCCTGACTTTC	CASSPMGGFTSGANVLTF	TRBJ2-6	.	TRBD2	TRBV5-6	18
TGTGCCAGCTCCGCTACCTATATCGGGGCTAACTATGGCTACACCTTC	CASSATYIGANYGYTF	TRBJ1-2	.	.	TRBV18	16
TGTGCCACCAGCAGCTTCACAGGGGGCTTGATTAATTCACCCCTCCACTTT	CATSSFTGGLINSPLHF	TRBJ1-6	.	TRBD1	TRBV15	17
TGCGCCAGCAGATTAGTAGTAAGGACTAGCGGGGTGGGAACAGATACGCAGTATTTT	CASRLVVRTSGVGTDTQYF	TRBJ2-3	.	TRBD2	TRBV5-1	19
TGTGCCAGCAGCTCGCCGGGACTAGCGGGGGGGCCGGATAGGGCCCAGTACTTC	CASSSPGLAGGPDRAQYF	TRBJ2-5	.	TRBD2	TRBV7-2	18
TGCGCCAGCAGCCGCGCGGCAGGAATGGAAGAGACCCAGTACTTC	CASSRAAGMEETQYF	TRBJ2-5	.	.	TRBV5-1	15
TGCGCCAGCAGCCGGGACAGGAACTACTACGAGCAGTACTTC	CASSRDRNYYEQYF	TRBJ2-7	.	TRBD1	TRBV5-1	14
TGTGCCAGCGGTAGGGCGGGGTCCTACGAGCAGTACTTC	CASGRAGSYEQYF	TRBJ2-7	.	.	TRBV6-1	13
TGTGCCAGCGGTAGGGTCCCGGCGGGCTACGAGCAGTACTTC	CASGRVPAGYEQYF	TRBJ2-7	.	.	TRBV6-6	14
TGCGCCAGCAGCTTGGAACCGGGGACCAAAAACATTCAGTACTTC	CASSLEPGTKNIQYF	TRBJ2-4	.	.	TRBV5-1	15
TGTGCCAGTAGTAGAACCGGGACAGGATCCTCTGAAGCTTTCTTT	CASSRTGTGSSEAFF	TRBJ1-1	.	TRBD1	TRBV19	15
TGTGCCAGCAGACCTAGACAGGGGCGAGAGAACTATGGCTACACCTTC	CASRPRQGRENYGYTF	TRBJ1-2	.	TRBD1	TRBV7-9	16
TGTGCCAGCAGAGAAATTGACCGACCCGCGAACACCGGGGAGCTGTTTTTT	CASREIDRPANTGELFF	TRBJ2-2	.	.	TRBV6-1	17
TGCGCCAGCAGCCTGGGGACTAGCGGTGTAGATACGCAGTATTTT	CASSLGTSGVDTQYF	TRBJ2-3	.	TRBD2	TRBV5-1	15
TGTGCCAGCAGCTCCCGGGGTCGGGGACGGAGGAACACCGGGGAGCTGTTTTTT	CASSSRGRGRRNTGELFF	TRBJ2-2	.	.	TRBV7-9	18
TGTGCCAGCAGCCGAAGTAGCGGGACCGGGGAGCTGTTTTTT	CASSRSSGTGELFF	TRBJ2-2	.	TRBD2	TRBV7-9	14
TGTGCCAGCAGTTTTGTCTCCGGCGAGCAGTACTTC	CASSFVSGEQYF	TRBJ2-7	.	.	TRBV28	12
TGTGCCAGCAGCTTACAGGTCAAGGGCACTGAAGCTTTCTTT	CASSLQVKGTEAFF	TRBJ1-1	.	.	TRBV7-8	14
TGTGCCAGCAGCTTCGAGCGGATGAACACCGGGGAGCTGTTTTTT	CASSFERMNTGELFF	TRBJ2-2	.	.	TRBV11-2	15
TGCAGTGCGTCAAGAGGTGAAAAACTGTTTTTT	CSASRGEKLFF	TRBJ1-4	.	.	TRBV20-1	11
TGTGCCAGCAGTGAAGCGGGGTGGGAAAGTAGCAATGAGCAGTTCTTC	CASSEAGWESSNEQFF	TRBJ2-1	.	.	TRBV6-1	16
TGCGCCAGCAGGAGCGGGGGATCAGATACGCAGTATTTT	CASRSGGSDTQYF	TRBJ2-3	.	TRBD2	TRBV5-1	13
TGTGCCAGCAGATCGACTAGTAGCGAGCAGTACTTC	CASRSTSSEQYF	TRBJ2-7	.	.	TRBV6-1	12
TGTGCCAGCAGCTCGACTAGCCGGGAGACCCAGTACTTC	CASSSTSRETQYF	TRBJ2-5	.	TRBD2	TRBV28	13
TGCGCCAGCAGCCAACGATTAAGGGACGGGACCTATGGCTACACCTTC	CASSQRLRDGTYGYTF	TRBJ1-2	.	.	TRBV4-1	16
TGTGCCATCAGTGAGTCGAGAGGGGACAATCAGCCCCAGCATTTT	CAISESRGDNQPQHF	TRBJ1-5	.	.	TRBV10-3	15
TGTGCCAGCAGCGCGGGGACAGATACGCAGTATTTT	CASSAGTDTQYF	TRBJ2-3	.	.	TRBV28	12
TGTGCCAGCAGTGAAGCGAGGAGGGGTTCAGGCAATCAGCCCCAGCATTTT	CASSEARRGSGNQPQHF	TRBJ1-5	.	.	TRBV6-1	17
TGTGCCAGCAGCTTAGTTGGAGGGGGGCTAGCCAAAAACATTCAGTACTTC	CASSLVGGGLAKNIQYF	TRBJ2-4	once	.	TRBV7-2	17
TGCGCCAGCAGCCGAGGACAGGGGCGAGGCACAGATACGCAGTATTTT	CASSRGQGRGTDTQYF	TRBJ2-3	.	TRBD1	TRBV5-1	16
TGTGCCAGCAGTGAAGGTACCCGCACAGATACGCAGTATTTT	CASSEGTRTDTQYF	TRBJ2-3	few	.	TRBV25-1	14
TGTGCCAGCAGTTTGGGGGGCGACAGGGGAGAGACCCAGTACTTC	CASSLGGDRGETQYF	TRBJ2-5	.	TRBD1	TRBV28	15
TGTGCCAGCAGTTCCGGGACAGTTCAAGAAAAACTGTTTTTT	CASSSGTVQEKLFF	TRBJ1-4	.	TRBD1	TRBV7-9	14
TGCGCCAGCAGCGCTGGTCGAGTAGCGGGACAAGAGACCCAGTACTTC	CASSAGRVAGQETQYF	TRBJ2-5	.	TRBD2	TRBV5-1	16
TGCGCCAGCAGTGAGGCGACAGGGCAGCCCCAGCATTTT	CASSEATGQPQHF	TRBJ1-5	.	TRBD1	TRBV10-2	13